The TCR beta chain under discussion was sequenced for a study of cytomegalovirus exposure and HLA in healthy donors. Looking at the study overall: There were approximately 81 million unique TCRs (from HLA-typed donors) in an early data release.

Regarding the study as a whole: A likely sequencing artifact accounted for one observed cluster of highly shared sequence variants. A later analysis linked a missense DCLRE1C variant to TCR beta V- and J-gene trimming.

This clone was counted a single time. Antigen: not known. Primers for the PCR totalled 60 Vbeta and 13 Jbeta. Repertoires were generated with immunoSEQ multiplex PCR, while TCRdb's copy carries only in-frame clones and drops some. The table has 150,000 to 170,000 clones, around 74% seen once. Whereas donors were nominally healthy upon sampling, unrecorded immune exposures were probable. The CDR3 is 15 amino acids. V gave up 5 bases and J gave up 8 bases; unmatched junction bases: 10. CDR1 and CDR2 (germline): SEHNR, FQNEAQ (reference sequence). Sequencing was carried out using PBMCs. This receptor was obtained from a man between 18 and 35 years old in good health and CMV-seronegative. The chain combines TRBV7-9 with TRBJ1-4; 8 positions agree with TRBD1. The CDR3 region has the DNA TGTGCCAGCAGCAGGCAGGGGGCGCCAGGAGAAAAACTGTTTTTT. This translates into CASSRQGAPGEKLFF.